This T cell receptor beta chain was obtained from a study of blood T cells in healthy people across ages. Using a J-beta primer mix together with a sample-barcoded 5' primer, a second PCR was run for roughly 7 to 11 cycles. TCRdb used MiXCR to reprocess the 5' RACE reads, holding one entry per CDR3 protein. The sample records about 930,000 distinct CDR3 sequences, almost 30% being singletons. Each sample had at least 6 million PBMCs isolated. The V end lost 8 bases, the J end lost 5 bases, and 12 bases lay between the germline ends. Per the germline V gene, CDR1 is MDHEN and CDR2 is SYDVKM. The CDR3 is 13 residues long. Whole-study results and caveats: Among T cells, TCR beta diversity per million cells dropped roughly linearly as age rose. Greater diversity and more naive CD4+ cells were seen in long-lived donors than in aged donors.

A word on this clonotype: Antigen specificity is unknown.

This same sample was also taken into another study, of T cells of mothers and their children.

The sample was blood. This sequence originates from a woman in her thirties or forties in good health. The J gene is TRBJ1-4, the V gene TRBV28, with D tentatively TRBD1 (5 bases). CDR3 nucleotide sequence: TGTGCCAGCTCCGGGACGCCAAATGAAAAACTGTTTTTT. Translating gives CASSGTPNEKLFF.